This entry describes one T cell receptor (beta chain). Its matching antigen is unknown. 60 Vbeta and 13 Jbeta primers were used in PCR. Under the authors' procedure: Approximately 11 million shared chains were among the approximately 87 million unique TCR beta chains that a later analysis counted. Assay: immunoSEQ multiplex PCR; the TCRdb copy retains only in-frame clones and omits some. V and J calls plus clone size are reproduced from that table; the DNA served to infer D and trimming. The table records 120,000 to 150,000 clones, around three quarters of them present only once. The CDR3 consists of 14 residues. From germline, CDR1 is MRHNA and CDR2 SNTAGT. Germline trimming cut 6 bases from V and 6 bases from J; bases unmatched to any gene: 7. These data originate in a study of cytomegalovirus exposure and HLA in healthy donors. Notes on the study in general: The Asian-associated ancestry cluster reportedly had fewer N-insertions than the approximately 610-donor mean in a later analysis. Links to common viral pathogens appeared, in a later analysis, for several of the most significant clusters.

This sequence joins TRBV6-4 and TRBJ2-3, with 9 bases that match TRBD2. Sequences were obtained from PBMCs. This TCR was sampled from a man between 40 and 49 years old in good health and CMV-seronegative. CDR3 loop: CASSPGTSSDTQYF. CDR3 coding DNA: TGTGCCAGCAGCCCTGGGACTAGCTCGGATACGCAGTATTTT.